This TCR beta chain was documented in a study of cytomegalovirus exposure and HLA in healthy donors. This CDR3 comprises 15 residues. The V segment lost 2 bases and the J segment 7 bases; nucleotides outside the gene matches: 9. Germline CDR1 reads SGHNT; CDR2 reads YYREEE (reference sequence). This clone appeared a few times. The antigen is unknown. Study outcomes and limitations: Accurate HLA-A and HLA-B prediction from TCR beta sequences was reported for most subjects. Indistinguishable V segments such as TRBV6-2 and TRBV6-3 were excluded. The study listed approximately 160 cytomegalovirus-associated TCR beta chains. Presence/absence analyses supposed approximately even sequencing depth among donors.

In the PCR, 60 Vbeta and 13 Jbeta primers were used. The data were produced by immunoSEQ multiplex PCR, yet TCRdb's version contains in-frame clones alone and is incomplete. The sample holds approximately 100,000 clones, roughly 76% seen once. The chain combines TRBV5-4 with TRBJ2-1; 7 positions match TRBD2. This receptor was taken from a female donor in good health and CMV-seronegative. Sequenced sample: PBMCs. The CDR3: CASSFLSSGGNEQFF. DNA for the CDR3: TGTGCCAGCAGCTTTTTATCTAGCGGTGGGAATGAGCAGTTCTTC.